What follows are 11 T cell receptor beta chains derived from one specimen sequenced in a study of blood T cells in healthy people across ages. Primers used in a second PCR of about 6 to 11 cycles were a sample-barcoded 5' primer and a J-beta primer mix. MiXCR, run by TCRdb on the 5' RACE reads, gives a single entry per CDR3 protein. This sample has about 1,000,000 distinct CDR3 sequences, with 45% found just once. Sequencing was done on a sample of blood. Receptors were obtained from a woman aged 60 to 75 in good health.

The rearrangement joins TRBV4-1 to TRBJ1-4; no firm D call. Trimming stripped 1 base from V and 8 bases from J, with 14 bases between. The CDR3 extends over 15 amino acids. Germline CDR1 reads MGHRA; CDR2 reads YSYEKL. DNA of the CDR3: TGCGCCAGCAGCCAAGTGGCCGTGGTAGGGGAAAAACTGTTTTTT. Translation gives CASSQVAVVGEKLFF.

This clonotype was seen only a few times. The CDR3 loop reads CASSYSSRRGDYGYTF. The DNA of the CDR3 is TGTGCCAGCAGTTACTCCTCGAGGAGGGGAGACTATGGCTACACCTTC. V is TRBV6-5 and J is TRBJ1-2; a possible D gene is TRBD1 (5 bases). The germline V gene has CDR1 MNHEY and CDR2 SVGAGI. The CDR3 is made up of 16 amino acids. The V gene lost 0 bases and the J gene lost 3 bases, with 14 bases spanning the gap.

The sample holds a few counts of this clonotype. The J gene is TRBJ1-2, the V gene TRBV29-1; D not resolved. The germline gives CDR1 SQVTM, CDR2 ANQGSEA. The CDR3 length is 13 residues. V was shortened by 2 bases and J by 4 bases, with 11 bases between the two germline ends. The CDR3 reads CSVERASGYGYTF. CDR3 nucleotides: TGCAGCGTTGAACGGGCCAGTGGCTATGGCTACACCTTC.

This chain joins TRBV7-9 and TRBJ1-2; 7 bases match TRBD1. With V trimmed by 4 bases and J by 5 bases, 7 bases remained unmatched. CDR3 length: 14 amino acids. Germline lookup yields CDR1 SEHNR and CDR2 FQNEAQ (reference sequence). CDR3 sequence (DNA): TGTGCCAGCAGCTCCGCCGGGACAGATTATGGCTACACCTTC. This encodes CASSSAGTDYGYTF. Supplemented by reference TRBV7-9 and TRBJ1-2, the full variable domain reads DTGVSQNPRHKITKRGQNVTFRCDPISEHNRLYWYRQTLGQGPEFLTYFQNEAQLEKSRLLSDRFSAERPKGSFSTLEIQRTEQGDSAMYLCASSSAGTDYGYTFGSGTRLTVV.

Turning to this clonotype: Just one base apart from a much larger clone, this may be a read error. The CDR3 coding sequence is TGTGCCGGCAGCTTACGATCAGCTCCCTACGAGCAGTACTTC. This encodes CAGSLRSAPYEQYF. This chain uses TRBV7-2 with TRBJ2-7; D is uncertain. The CDR3 is 14 residues long. Germline CDR1 SGHTA, CDR2 FQGNSA.

This rearrangement joins TRBV16 to TRBJ1-2, with D unresolved. Looked up from germline, CDR1 is KGHSY and CDR2 is FQNENV. The V and J ends lost 3 bases and 4 bases respectively, with 9 bases between them. The CDR3 extends over 13 amino acids. CDR3 protein: CASSHDPAYGYTF. Here the CDR3 DNA reads TGTGCCAGCAGCCATGATCCCGCCTATGGCTACACCTTC. The full variable domain, completed using reference TRBV16 and TRBJ1-2, is GEEVAQTPKHLVRGEGQKAKLYCAPIKGHSYVFWYQQVLKNEFKFLISFQNENVFDETGMPKERFSAKCLPNSPCSLEIQATKLEDSAVYFCASSHDPAYGYTFGSGTRLTVV.

The chain couples TRBV20-1 to TRBJ2-5, with 11 bases aligning to TRBD2. This CDR3 spans 15 amino acids. Germline V gene sequence: CDR1 DFQATT, CDR2 SNEGSKA (reference sequence). J was trimmed by 4 bases and V by 5 bases; bases with no gene match: 9. The CDR3 sequence: CSAGTSGLLPETQYF. The CDR3 DNA follows: TGCAGTGCTGGGACTAGCGGTCTTTTACCAGAGACCCAGTACTTC.

The rearrangement uses TRBV9 and TRBJ2-5, with unresolved D. Germline V lookup: CDR1 SGDLS, CDR2 YYNGEE. Trimming stripped 0 bases from V and 5 bases from J, with 11 bases between. This CDR3 region has 14 residues. CDR3 amino acids: CASSVGVAPETQYF. The CDR3 DNA reads TGTGCCAGCAGCGTAGGGGTCGCTCCTGAGACCCAGTACTTC.

This chain links TRBV29-1 with TRBJ1-2; a weak D match, TRBD1 (5 bases). The CDR3 extends over 13 amino acids. Germline V CDR1 and CDR2: SQVTM, ANQGSEA. V was clipped by 4 bases and J by 1 base, with 10 bases between them. The CDR3 loop is CSVVGGSNYGYTF. The CDR3 DNA reads as TGCAGCGTTGTTGGGGGTAGTAACTATGGCTACACCTTC.

There are a few counts of this clonotype. The genes are TRBV5-6 and TRBJ2-7; 8 bases map to TRBD2. Germline CDR1 and CDR2: SGHDT and YYEEEE. Unmatched junction bases numbered 12, after V lost 6 bases and J lost 4 bases. CDR3 length: 15 residues. The CDR3, as DNA: TGTGCCAGCACCCCCTACCGCAGCGGGAGTTACGAGCAGTACTTC. Its protein is CASTPYRSGSYEQYF.

This chain connects TRBV10-3 to TRBJ2-7; D possibly corresponds to TRBD1 (5 bases). V lost 3 bases and J 5 bases, leaving 17 bases between the germline ends. Germline-derived CDR1 and CDR2 are ENHRY and SYGVKD. CDR3 length equals 15 residues. As DNA, the CDR3 is TGTGCCATCAGTGACCCAGGGCCGCCGAACAACGAGCAGTACTTC. It specifies CAISDPGPPNNEQYF.